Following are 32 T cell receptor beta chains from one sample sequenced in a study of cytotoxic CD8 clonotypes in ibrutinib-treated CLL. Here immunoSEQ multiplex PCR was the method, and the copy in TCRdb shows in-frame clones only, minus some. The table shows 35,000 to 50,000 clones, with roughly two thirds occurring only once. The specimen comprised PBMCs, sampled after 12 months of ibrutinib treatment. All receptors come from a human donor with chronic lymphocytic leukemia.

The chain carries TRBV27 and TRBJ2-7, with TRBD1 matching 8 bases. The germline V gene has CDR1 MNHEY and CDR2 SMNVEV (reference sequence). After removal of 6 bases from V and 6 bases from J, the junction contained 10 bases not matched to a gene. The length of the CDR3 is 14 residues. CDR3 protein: CASRYRTGLSEQYF. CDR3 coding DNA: TGTGCCAGCAGGTACAGGACAGGGCTCTCCGAGCAGTACTTC.

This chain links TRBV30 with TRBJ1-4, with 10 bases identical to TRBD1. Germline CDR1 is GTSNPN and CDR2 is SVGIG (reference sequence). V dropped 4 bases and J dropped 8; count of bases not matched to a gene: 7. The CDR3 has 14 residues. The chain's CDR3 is CAWMRGQGNEKLFF. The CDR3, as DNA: TGTGCCTGGATGAGGGGACAGGGGAACGAAAAACTGTTTTTT.

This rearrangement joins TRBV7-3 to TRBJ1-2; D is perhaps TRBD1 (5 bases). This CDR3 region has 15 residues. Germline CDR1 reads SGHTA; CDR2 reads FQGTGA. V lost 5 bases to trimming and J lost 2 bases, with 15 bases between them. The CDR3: CASSLGTEGNYGYTF. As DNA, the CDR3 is TGTGCCAGCAGCCTCGGGACGGAGGGGAACTATGGCTACACCTTC.

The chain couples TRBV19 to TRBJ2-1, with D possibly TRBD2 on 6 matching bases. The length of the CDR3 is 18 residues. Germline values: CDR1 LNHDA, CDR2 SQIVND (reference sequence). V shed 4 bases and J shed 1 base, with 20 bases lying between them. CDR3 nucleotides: TGTGCCAGTAGTACCAGGGTGGGTAGCGGTTTATCCTACAATGAGCAGTTCTTC. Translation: CASSTRVGSGLSYNEQFF.

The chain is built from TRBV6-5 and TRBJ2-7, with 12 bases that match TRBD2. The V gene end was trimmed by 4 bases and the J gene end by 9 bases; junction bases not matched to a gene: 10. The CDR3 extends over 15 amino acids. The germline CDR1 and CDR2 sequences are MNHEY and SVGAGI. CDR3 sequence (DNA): TGTGCCAGCAGTTTTTCCGGGACTAGCGGGCTGGGGCAGTACTTC. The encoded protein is CASSFSGTSGLGQYF.

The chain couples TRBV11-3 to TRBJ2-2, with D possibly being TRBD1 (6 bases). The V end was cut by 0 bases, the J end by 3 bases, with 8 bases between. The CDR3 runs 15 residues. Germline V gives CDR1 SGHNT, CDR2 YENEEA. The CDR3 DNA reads TGTGCCAGCAGCTTAGAATCAGGGGACACCGGGGAGCTGTTTTTT. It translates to CASSLESGDTGELFF.

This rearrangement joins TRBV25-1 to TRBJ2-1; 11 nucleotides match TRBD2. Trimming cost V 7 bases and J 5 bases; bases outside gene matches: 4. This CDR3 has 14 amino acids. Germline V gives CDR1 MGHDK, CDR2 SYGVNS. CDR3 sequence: CASMTSGTHNEQFF. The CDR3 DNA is TGTGCCAGCATGACTAGCGGGACGCACAATGAGCAGTTCTTC.

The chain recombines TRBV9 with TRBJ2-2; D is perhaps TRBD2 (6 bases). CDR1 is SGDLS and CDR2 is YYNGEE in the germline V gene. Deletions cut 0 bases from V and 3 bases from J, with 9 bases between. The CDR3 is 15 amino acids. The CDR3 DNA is TGTGCCAGCAGCGTAGACGAGCGGGACACCGGGGAGCTGTTTTTT. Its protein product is CASSVDERDTGELFF.

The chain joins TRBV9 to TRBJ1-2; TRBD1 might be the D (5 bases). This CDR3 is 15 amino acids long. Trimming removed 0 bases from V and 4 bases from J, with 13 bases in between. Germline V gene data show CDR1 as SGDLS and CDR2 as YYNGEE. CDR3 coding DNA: TGTGCCAGCAGCGTAGGTAAAGGGGTGAGCTATGGCTACACCTTC. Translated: CASSVGKGVSYGYTF.

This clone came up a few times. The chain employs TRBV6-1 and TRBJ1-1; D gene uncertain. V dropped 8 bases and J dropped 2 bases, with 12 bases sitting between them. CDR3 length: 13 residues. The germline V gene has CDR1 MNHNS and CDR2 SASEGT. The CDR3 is CASGVDLNTEAFF. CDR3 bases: TGTGCCAGCGGTGTAGACTTAAACACTGAAGCTTTCTTT.

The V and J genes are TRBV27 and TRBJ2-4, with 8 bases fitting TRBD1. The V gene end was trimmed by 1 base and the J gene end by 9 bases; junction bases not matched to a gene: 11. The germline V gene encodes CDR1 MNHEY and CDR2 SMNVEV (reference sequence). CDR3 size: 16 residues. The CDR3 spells CASSLYPGTGAPIQYF. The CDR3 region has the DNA TGTGCCAGCAGTTTATACCCCGGGACAGGCGCGCCCATTCAGTACTTC.

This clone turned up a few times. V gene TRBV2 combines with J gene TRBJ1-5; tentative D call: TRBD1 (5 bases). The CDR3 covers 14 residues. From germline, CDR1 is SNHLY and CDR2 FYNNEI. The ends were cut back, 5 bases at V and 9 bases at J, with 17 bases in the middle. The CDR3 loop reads CASSSGMERGPQHF. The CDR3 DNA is TGTGCCAGCAGTTCAGGGATGGAGCGGGGGCCCCAGCATTTT.

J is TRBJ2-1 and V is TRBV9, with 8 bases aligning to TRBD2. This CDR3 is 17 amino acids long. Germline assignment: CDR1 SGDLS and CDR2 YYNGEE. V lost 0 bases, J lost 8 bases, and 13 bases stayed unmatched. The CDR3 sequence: CASSVVGTRGGTDEQFF. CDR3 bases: TGTGCCAGCAGCGTAGTGGGGACTAGGGGCGGCACGGATGAGCAGTTCTTC.

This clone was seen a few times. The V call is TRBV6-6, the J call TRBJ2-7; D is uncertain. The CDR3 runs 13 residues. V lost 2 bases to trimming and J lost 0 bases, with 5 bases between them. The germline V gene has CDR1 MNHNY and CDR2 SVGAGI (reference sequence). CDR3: CASSYAGSYEQYF. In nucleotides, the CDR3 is TGTGCCAGCAGTTACGCAGGCTCCTACGAGCAGTACTTC.

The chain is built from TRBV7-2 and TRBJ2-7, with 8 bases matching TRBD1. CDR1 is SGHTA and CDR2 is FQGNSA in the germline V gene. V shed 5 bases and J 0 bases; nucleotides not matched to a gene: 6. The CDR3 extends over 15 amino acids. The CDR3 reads CASSPRTGSSYEQYF. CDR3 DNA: TGTGCCAGCAGCCCAAGGACAGGGAGCTCCTACGAGCAGTACTTC.

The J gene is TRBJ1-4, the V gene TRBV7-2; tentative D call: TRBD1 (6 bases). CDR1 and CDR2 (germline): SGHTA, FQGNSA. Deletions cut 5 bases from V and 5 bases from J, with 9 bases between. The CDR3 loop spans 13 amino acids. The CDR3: CASSPGQNEKLFF. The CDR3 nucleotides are TGTGCCAGCAGCCCTGGACAGAATGAAAAACTGTTTTTT.

CDR3 residues: CASDGELGNTIYF. The CDR3 DNA reads as TGTGCCAGCGACGGGGAACTGGGAAACACCATATATTTT. The genes are TRBV19 and TRBJ1-3, with D hard to call. V was pared by 9 bases and J by 4 bases, with 13 bases between. Germline-derived CDR1 and CDR2 are LNHDA and SQIVND (reference sequence). The CDR3 contains 13 residues.

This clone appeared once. The CDR3, as DNA: TGTGCCAGCAGCTTGGGACAGGGCGGCGGGGAGCTGTTTTTT. As protein: CASSLGQGGGELFF. The gene calls are TRBV7-3 and TRBJ2-2; 9 bases map to TRBD1. The V and J ends lost 3 bases and 7 bases, in that order; junction bases with no gene match: 3. CDR1 SGHTA and CDR2 FQGTGA come from the germline V gene. The CDR3 sequence is 14 residues long.

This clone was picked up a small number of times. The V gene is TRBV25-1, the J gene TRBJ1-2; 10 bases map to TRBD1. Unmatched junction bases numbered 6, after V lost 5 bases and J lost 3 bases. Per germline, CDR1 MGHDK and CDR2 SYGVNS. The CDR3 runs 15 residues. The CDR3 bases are TGTGCCAGCAGTCCCCCGGGACAGGGGTACTATGGCTACACCTTC. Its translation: CASSPPGQGYYGYTF.

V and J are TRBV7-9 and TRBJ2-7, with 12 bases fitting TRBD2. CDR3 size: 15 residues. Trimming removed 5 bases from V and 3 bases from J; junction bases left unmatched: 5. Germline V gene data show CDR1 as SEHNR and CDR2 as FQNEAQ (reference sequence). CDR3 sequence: CASSERGLAGYEQYF. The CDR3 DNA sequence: TGTGCCAGCAGCGAACGGGGACTAGCGGGCTACGAGCAGTACTTC.

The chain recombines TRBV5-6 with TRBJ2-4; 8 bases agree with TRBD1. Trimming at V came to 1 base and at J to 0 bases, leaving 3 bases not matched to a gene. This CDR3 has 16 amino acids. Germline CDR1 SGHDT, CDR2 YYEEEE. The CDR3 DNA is TGTGCCAGCAGCTTGACACAGGGGGGAGCCAAAAACATTCAGTACTTC. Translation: CASSLTQGGAKNIQYF.

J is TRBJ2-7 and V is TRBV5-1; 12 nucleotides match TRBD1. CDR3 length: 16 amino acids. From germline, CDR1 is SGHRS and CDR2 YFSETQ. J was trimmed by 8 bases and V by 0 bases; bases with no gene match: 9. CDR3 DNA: TGCGCCAGCAGCTTGGCCGTCGGGACAGGGGGCGGGAAGCAGTACTTC. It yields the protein CASSLAVGTGGGKQYF.

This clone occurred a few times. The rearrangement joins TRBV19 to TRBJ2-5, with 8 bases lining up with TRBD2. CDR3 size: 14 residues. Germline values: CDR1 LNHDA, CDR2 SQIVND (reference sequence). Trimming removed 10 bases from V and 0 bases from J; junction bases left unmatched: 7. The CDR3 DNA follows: TGTGCCACCCGGCTGCGGGGGGACCAAGAGACCCAGTACTTC. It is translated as CATRLRGDQETQYF.

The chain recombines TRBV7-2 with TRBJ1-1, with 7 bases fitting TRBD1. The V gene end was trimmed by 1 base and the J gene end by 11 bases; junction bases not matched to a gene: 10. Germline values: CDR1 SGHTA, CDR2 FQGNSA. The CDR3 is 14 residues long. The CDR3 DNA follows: TGTGCCAGCAGCTTAGAGGGGACAGTTGGGAGTGCTTTCTTT. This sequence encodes CASSLEGTVGSAFF.

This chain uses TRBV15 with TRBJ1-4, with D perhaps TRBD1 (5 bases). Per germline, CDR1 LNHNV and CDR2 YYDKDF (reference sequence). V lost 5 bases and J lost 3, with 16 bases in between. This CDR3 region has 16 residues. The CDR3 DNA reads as TGTGCCACCAGCTCCCCCAGGGTAGCCTCTAATGAAAAACTGTTTTTT. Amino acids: CATSSPRVASNEKLFF.

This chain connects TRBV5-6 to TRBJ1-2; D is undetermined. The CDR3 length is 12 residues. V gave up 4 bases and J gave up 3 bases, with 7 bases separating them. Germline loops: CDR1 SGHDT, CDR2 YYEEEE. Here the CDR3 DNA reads TGTGCCAGCAGCACCATTGACTATGGCTACACCTTC. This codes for CASSTIDYGYTF.

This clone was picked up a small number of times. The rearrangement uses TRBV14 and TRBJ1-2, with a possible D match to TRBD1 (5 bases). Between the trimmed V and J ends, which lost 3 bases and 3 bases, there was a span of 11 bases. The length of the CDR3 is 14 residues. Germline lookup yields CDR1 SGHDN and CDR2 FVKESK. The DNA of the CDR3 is TGTGCCAGCAGCCAGGCAGGGCTATACTATGGCTACACCTTC. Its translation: CASSQAGLYYGYTF.

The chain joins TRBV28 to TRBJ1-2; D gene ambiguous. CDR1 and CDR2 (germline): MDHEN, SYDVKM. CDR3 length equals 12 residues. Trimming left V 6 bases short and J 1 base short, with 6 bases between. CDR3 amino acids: CASREINYGYTF. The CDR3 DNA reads TGTGCCAGCAGGGAGATTAACTATGGCTACACCTTC.

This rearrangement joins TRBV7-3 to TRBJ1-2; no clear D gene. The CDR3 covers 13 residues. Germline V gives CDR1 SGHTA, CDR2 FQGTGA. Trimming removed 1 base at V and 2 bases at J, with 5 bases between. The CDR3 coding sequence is TGTGCCAGCAGCTTAAACAGCAACTATGGCTACACCTTC. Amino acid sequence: CASSLNSNYGYTF.

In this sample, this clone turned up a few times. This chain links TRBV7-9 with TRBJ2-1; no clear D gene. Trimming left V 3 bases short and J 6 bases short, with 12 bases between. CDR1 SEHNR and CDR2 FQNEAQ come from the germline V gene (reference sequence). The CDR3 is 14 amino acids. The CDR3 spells CASSLSTVGNEQFF. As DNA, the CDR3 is TGTGCCAGCAGCTTGTCAACGGTGGGCAATGAGCAGTTCTTC.

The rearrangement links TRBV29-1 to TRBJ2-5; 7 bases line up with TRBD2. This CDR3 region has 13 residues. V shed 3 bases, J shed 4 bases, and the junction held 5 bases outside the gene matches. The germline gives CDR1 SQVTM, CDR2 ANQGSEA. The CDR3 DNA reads TGCAGCGTTGATTGGTGGGGGGGAGAGACCCAGTACTTC. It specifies CSVDWWGGETQYF.

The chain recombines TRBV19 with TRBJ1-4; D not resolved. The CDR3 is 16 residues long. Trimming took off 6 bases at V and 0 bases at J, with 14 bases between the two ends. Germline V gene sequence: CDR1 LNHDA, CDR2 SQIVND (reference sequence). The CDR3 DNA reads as TGTGCCAGTAGGGTTGGATCCGGGGCAACTAATGAAAAACTGTTTTTT. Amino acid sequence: CASRVGSGATNEKLFF.